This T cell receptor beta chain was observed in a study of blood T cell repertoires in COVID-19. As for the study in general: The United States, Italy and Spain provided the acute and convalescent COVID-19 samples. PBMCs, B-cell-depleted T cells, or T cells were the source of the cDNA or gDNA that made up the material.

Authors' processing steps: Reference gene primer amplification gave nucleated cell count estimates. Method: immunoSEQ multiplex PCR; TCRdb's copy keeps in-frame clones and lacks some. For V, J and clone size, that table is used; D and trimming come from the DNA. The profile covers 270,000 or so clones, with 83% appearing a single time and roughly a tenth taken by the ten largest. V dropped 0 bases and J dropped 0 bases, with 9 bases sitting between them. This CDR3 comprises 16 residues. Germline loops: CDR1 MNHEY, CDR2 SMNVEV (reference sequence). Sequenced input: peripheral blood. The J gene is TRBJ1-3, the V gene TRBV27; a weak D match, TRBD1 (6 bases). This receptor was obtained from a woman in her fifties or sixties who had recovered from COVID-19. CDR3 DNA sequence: TGTGCCAGCAGTTTATCGCTGGGACACTCTGGAAACACCATATATTTT. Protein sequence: CASSLSLGHSGNTIYF.